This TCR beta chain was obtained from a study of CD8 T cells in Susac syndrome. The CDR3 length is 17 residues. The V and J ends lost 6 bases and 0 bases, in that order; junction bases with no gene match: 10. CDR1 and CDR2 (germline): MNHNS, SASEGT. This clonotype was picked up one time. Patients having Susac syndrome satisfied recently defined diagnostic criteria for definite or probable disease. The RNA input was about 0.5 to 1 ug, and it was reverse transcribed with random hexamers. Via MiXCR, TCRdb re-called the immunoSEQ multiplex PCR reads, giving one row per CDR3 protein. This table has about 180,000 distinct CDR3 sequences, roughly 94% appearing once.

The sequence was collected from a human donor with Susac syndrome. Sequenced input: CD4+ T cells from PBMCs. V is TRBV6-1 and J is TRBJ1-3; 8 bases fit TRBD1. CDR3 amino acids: CASSPAAGTGSGNTIYF. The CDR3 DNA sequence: TGTGCCAGCAGCCCGGCAGCCGGGACAGGCTCTGGAAACACCATATATTTT.